The TCR beta chain described here comes from a study of technical replicates of blood from several donors. This clone showed up just once. Germline V gene data show CDR1 as SGHDT and CDR2 as YYEEEE. V was pared by 5 bases and J by 3 bases, with 10 bases of the junction left unmatched. The CDR3 has 16 residues. Only in-frame clones appear in the TCRdb table, and some are missing; sequencing was by immunoSEQ multiplex PCR. The repertoire includes about 89,000 clones, about 94% of them detected once, and 0.24% sits in the top ten. The receptor was isolated from a human donor in good health. V and J are TRBV5-6 and TRBJ2-1; TRBD1 aligns across 8 bases. The sample taken for sequencing was T cells isolated from PBMCs. The DNA for the CDR3 is TGTGCCAGCAGTCCACAGGGGACAGGAAACTACAATGAGCAGTTCTTC. It codes for CASSPQGTGNYNEQFF.